The 30 T cell receptor beta chains in this list originate from one sample, sequenced in a study of blood T cell repertoires in COVID-19. The repertoire was sequenced with immunoSEQ multiplex PCR; TCRdb's copy has only in-frame clones and lacks some. The data hold about 360,000 clones, with 81% observed a single time. The sample consisted of peripheral blood. The receptors originated from a human donor with acute or convalescent COVID-19. The donor label of this sample is uncertain.

This chain's CDR3 is CASSLEVYAGGYTF. For the CDR3, the DNA is TGTGCCAGCAGCTTGGAGGTATACGCAGGGGGCTACACCTTC. V usage is TRBV5-4 and J usage is TRBJ1-2; D is possibly TRBD1 (5 bases). Per germline, CDR1 SGHNT and CDR2 YYREEE (reference sequence). V lost 0 bases to trimming and J lost 8 bases, with 14 bases between them. The CDR3 runs to 14 residues.

V usage is TRBV9 and J usage is TRBJ1-6; possibly TRBD1 for D (5 bases). Trimming shortened V by 8 bases and J by 2 bases, and 8 bases separated the two germline ends. CDR3 length: 13 residues. Germline CDR1 is SGDLS and CDR2 is YYNGEE. For the CDR3, the DNA is TGTGCCAGTGGGGGGACCTATAATTCACCCCTCCACTTT. Its translation is CASGGTYNSPLHF.

This clone was picked up one time. The chain carries TRBV7-9 and TRBJ1-1; unclear D gene. V was pared by 6 bases and J by 2 bases, with 10 bases between. The CDR3 is 13 amino acids. CDR1 is SEHNR and CDR2 is FQNEAQ in the germline V gene (reference sequence). CDR3 sequence: CASRLAGNTEAFF. CDR3 nucleotides: TGTGCCAGCAGGCTTGCAGGCAACACTGAAGCTTTCTTT.

The chain's CDR3 is CASRTQRHNEQFF. The CDR3 DNA is TGTGCCAGCCGGACACAACGGCACAATGAGCAGTTCTTC. The chain links TRBV6-5 to TRBJ2-1; possible D gene TRBD1, 5 bases. Germline assignment: CDR1 MNHEY and CDR2 SVGAGI. The V end lost 8 bases, the J end lost 5 bases, and 13 bases lay between the germline ends. The CDR3 has 13 amino acids.

The chain has TRBV2 and TRBJ1-2; D possibly corresponds to TRBD1 (5 bases). Germline V lookup: CDR1 SNHLY, CDR2 FYNNEI. This CDR3 region has 13 residues. V lost 6 bases to trimming and J lost 3 bases, with 11 bases between them. CDR3 sequence: CASSQGQDYGYTF. In nucleotides, the CDR3 is TGTGCCAGCAGCCAGGGCCAGGACTATGGCTACACCTTC.

The genes are TRBV30 and TRBJ2-3; 15 nucleotides line up with TRBD2. This CDR3 region has 16 residues. CDR1 and CDR2 (germline): GTSNPN, SVGIG (reference sequence). Trimming cost V 2 bases and J 5 bases; bases outside gene matches: 5. The CDR3 DNA is TGTGCCTGGAGTCTAGGACTAGCGGGAGGGGGAGATACGCAGTATTTT. The encoded protein is CAWSLGLAGGGDTQYF.

This chain connects TRBV11-2 to TRBJ1-6, with TRBD1 identical over 7 bases. The CDR3 length is 15 residues. Germline assignment: CDR1 SGHAT and CDR2 FQNNGV. The V and J ends lost 5 bases and 12 bases, in that order; junction bases with no gene match: 13. The CDR3 loop reads CASSKDTGTAGPLHF. The CDR3 DNA is TGTGCCAGCAGCAAAGACACCGGGACAGCTGGACCCCTCCACTTT.

The chain carries TRBV28 and TRBJ1-5, with 8 bases fitting TRBD1. The germline V gene has CDR1 MDHEN and CDR2 SYDVKM. The CDR3 has 18 amino acids. V shed 1 base, J shed 6 bases, and the junction held 14 bases outside the gene matches. CDR3 protein: CASSLFGLRTGPAQPQHF. CDR3 bases: TGTGCCAGCAGTTTATTCGGGTTGAGGACAGGGCCGGCTCAGCCCCAGCATTTT.

The chain employs TRBV30 and TRBJ1-5; weak D call: TRBD1 (5 bases). There are 13 residues in the CDR3. Germline V gene data show CDR1 as GTSNPN and CDR2 as SVGIG (reference sequence). Trimming removed 0 bases at V and 3 bases at J, with 6 bases between. Here the CDR3 DNA reads TGTGCCTGGAGTGTGGACATCAATCAGCCCCAGCATTTT. Amino acid sequence: CAWSVDINQPQHF.

The chain carries TRBV4-1 and TRBJ1-2; the D gene is possibly TRBD1 (5 bases). The CDR3 length is 16 residues. The V end was cut by 3 bases, the J end by 7 bases, with 21 bases between. Germline V gene data show CDR1 as MGHRA and CDR2 as YSYEKL. The CDR3 sequence: CASSHGGEGGQVGYTF. CDR3 DNA sequence: TGCGCCAGCAGCCATGGGGGGGAGGGAGGTCAGGTTGGCTACACCTTC.

The CDR3 region is CASSHRTGKLRYEQYF. CDR3 DNA sequence: TGTGCCAGCAGCCACCGGACAGGGAAGCTCCGCTACGAGCAGTACTTC. The chain is built from TRBV3-1 (or the pseudogene TRBV3-2) and TRBJ2-7; 8 bases agree with TRBD1. Germline lookup yields CDR1 LGHDT and CDR2 YNNKEL (reference sequence). The CDR3 has 16 residues. The V and J ends lost 3 bases and 3 bases, in that order; junction bases with no gene match: 10.

This clone appeared a single time. The rearrangement uses TRBV27 and TRBJ2-7; 9 bases align to TRBD1. Germline values: CDR1 MNHEY, CDR2 SMNVEV (reference sequence). The CDR3 runs to 15 residues. With V trimmed by 4 bases and J by 3 bases, 7 bases remained unmatched. The CDR3 nucleotides read TGTGCCAGCAGTTCCTCCAACAGGGGGCGCTACGAGCAGTACTTC. Its protein is CASSSSNRGRYEQYF.

This clone was seen once. At the DNA level, this CDR3 is encoded by other sequences in the same sample as well. The chain links TRBV10-1 to TRBJ2-1, with 10 bases matching TRBD2. The germline V gene encodes CDR1 WNHNN and CDR2 SYGVQD (reference sequence). Losses at the gene ends were 2 bases for V and 5 bases for J; bases not matched to a gene: 3. The CDR3 loop spans 15 amino acids. The CDR3 DNA is TGCGCCAGCAGTGAGAGGACTAGCGGCCACAATGAGCAGTTCTTC. This encodes CASSERTSGHNEQFF.

The rearrangement uses TRBV7-9 and TRBJ1-1; TRBD1 might be the D (5 bases). CDR1 is SEHNR and CDR2 is FQNEAQ in the germline V gene (reference sequence). CDR3 size: 14 residues. V was clipped by 5 bases and J by 0 bases, with 10 bases between them. In DNA, the CDR3 is TGTGCCAGCAGCCCCGCAGGGTTGAACACTGAAGCTTTCTTT. Residues: CASSPAGLNTEAFF.

V and J are TRBV7-8 and TRBJ1-5; the D is unclear. Trimming shortened V by 5 bases and J by 1 base, and 15 bases separated the two germline ends. This CDR3 spans 16 amino acids. From germline, CDR1 is SGHVS and CDR2 FQNEAQ. As DNA, the CDR3 is TGTGCCAGCAGCAACTTACTTCGAGGGAGCAATCAGCCCCAGCATTTT. Encoded protein: CASSNLLRGSNQPQHF. The whole variable domain, filled in from reference TRBV7-8 and TRBJ1-5, reads GAGVSQSPRYKVAKRGQDVALRCDPISGHVSLFWYQQALGQGPEFLTYFQNEAQLDKSGLPSDRFFAERPEGSVSTLKIQRTQQEDSAVYLCASSNLLRGSNQPQHFGDGTRLSIL.

The rearrangement joins TRBV5-6 to TRBJ1-3; 7 bases are a match to TRBD1. The CDR3 totals 15 residues. Trimming at V came to 0 bases and at J to 6 bases, leaving 6 bases not matched to a gene. The germline gives CDR1 SGHDT, CDR2 YYEEEE. CDR3 residues: CASSLGLGGLNTIYF. In nucleotides, the CDR3 is TGTGCCAGCAGCTTGGGCTTAGGGGGCCTAAACACCATATATTTT.

The chain recombines TRBV2 with TRBJ2-4; D is possibly TRBD1 (6 bases). The CDR3 loop spans 15 amino acids. Germline V CDR1 and CDR2: SNHLY, FYNNEI. With 1 base removed from V and 4 bases from J, the gap between germline ends came to 11 bases. CDR3 in amino acids: CASSEEGTPKNIQYF. DNA of the CDR3: TGTGCCAGCAGTGAAGAGGGGACACCTAAAAACATTCAGTACTTC.

In regard to this clone: The same CDR3 arises from other DNA sequences in this sample as well. CDR3 nucleotides: TGTGCCAGCAGCTTCACTGGGGCCAACGTCCTGACTTTC. Residues: CASSFTGANVLTF. The chain is built from TRBV11-2 and TRBJ2-6; D call uncertain. Per germline, CDR1 SGHAT and CDR2 FQNNGV. This CDR3 contains 13 residues. Trimming took 3 bases from V and 2 from J, leaving 2 bases between them.

The chain has TRBV3-1 (or the pseudogene TRBV3-2) and TRBJ1-5; D is undetermined. The V end was cut by 6 bases, the J end by 3 bases, with 15 bases between. The CDR3 covers 15 residues. Germline V lookup: CDR1 LGHDT, CDR2 YNNKEL (reference sequence). The CDR3 loop reads CASSSGFYINQPQHF. The CDR3 nucleotides are TGTGCCAGCAGTTCGGGGTTTTATATCAATCAGCCCCAGCATTTT.

The chain has TRBV18 and TRBJ1-4; TRBD1 aligns across 8 bases. CDR1 KGHSH and CDR2 LQKENI come from the germline V gene. The CDR3 runs to 13 residues. V trimming: 5 bases; J trimming: 7 bases; junction bases outside the gene matches: 3. CDR3 sequence: CASSVGQGEKLFF. In DNA form, the CDR3 reads TGTGCCAGCTCAGTCGGACAGGGTGAAAAACTGTTTTTT.

The chain uses TRBV5-1 and TRBJ1-1; D not certain. Trimming stripped 4 bases from V and 3 bases from J, with 10 bases between. Looked up from germline, CDR1 is SGHRS and CDR2 is YFSETQ. This CDR3 has 13 amino acids. CDR3 protein: CASSREVDTEAFF. DNA for the CDR3: TGCGCCAGCAGCCGAGAGGTGGACACTGAAGCTTTCTTT. The full variable domain, its missing parts supplied by reference TRBV5-1 and TRBJ1-1, is KAGVTQTPRYLIKTRGQQVTLSCSPISGHRSVSWYQQTPGQGLQFLFEYFSETQRNKGNFPGRFSGRQFSNSRSEMNVSTLELGDSALYLCASSREVDTEAFFGQGTRLTVV.

This clone was recorded once. The V and J genes are TRBV6-5 and TRBJ1-2; 7 bases align to TRBD1. Trimming took 6 bases from V and 4 from J; bases not matched to a gene: 5. The CDR3 contains 13 residues. Germline assignment: CDR1 MNHEY and CDR2 SVGAGI. The CDR3 bases are TGTGCCAGCAGCGCGGGACAGACCTATGGCTACACCTTC. This translates into CASSAGQTYGYTF.

CDR3 in DNA: TGCGCCAGCAGCTTGGTAGCCCTTGCTAGGACTGAAGCTTTCTTT. This sequence encodes CASSLVALARTEAFF. The V gene is TRBV5-1, the J gene TRBJ1-1, with D unresolved. CDR1 is SGHRS and CDR2 is YFSETQ in the germline V gene. The CDR3 has 15 amino acids. V lost 0 bases, J lost 5 bases, and 14 bases lay in between.

The chain is built from TRBV11-2 and TRBJ2-7; D unresolved. V gave up 1 base and J gave up 3 bases, with 13 bases separating them. Germline assignment: CDR1 SGHAT and CDR2 FQNNGV. This CDR3 has 15 residues. The CDR3 DNA is TGTGCCAGCAGCTTAGGTGGCGGAAAGTACTACGAGCAGTACTTC. Translating gives CASSLGGGKYYEQYF. The full variable domain, with the rest looked up from reference TRBV11-2 and TRBJ2-7, is EAGVAQSPRYKIIEKRQSVAFWCNPISGHATLYWYQQILGQGPKLLIQFQNNGVVDDSQLPKDRFSAERLKGVDSTLKIQPAKLEDSAVYLCASSLGGGKYYEQYFGPGTRLTVT.

The chain couples TRBV2 to TRBJ1-2, with D unclear. The germline V and J ends were trimmed by 6 bases and 3 bases, with 11 bases remaining between them. Germline lookup yields CDR1 SNHLY and CDR2 FYNNEI. The CDR3 consists of 13 residues. As DNA, the CDR3 is TGTGCCAGCAGGAGGCTCAGAGACTATGGCTACACCTTC. Its translation is CASRRLRDYGYTF.

The J gene is TRBJ1-6, the V gene TRBV6-5; D call uncertain. This CDR3 has 14 amino acids. V was clipped by 2 bases and J by 8 bases, with 10 bases between them. CDR1 and CDR2 from the germline V gene are MNHEY and SVGAGI. CDR3 amino acids: CASSYSWSDSPLHF. DNA for the CDR3: TGTGCCAGCAGTTACAGCTGGAGCGATTCACCCCTCCACTTT.

The CDR3, as DNA: TGTGCCAGCAGTCTTCGGGGGGAATACAATGAGCAGTTCTTC. Translating gives CASSLRGEYNEQFF. The chain employs TRBV28 and TRBJ2-1, with 7 bases lining up with TRBD2. Germline values: CDR1 MDHEN, CDR2 SYDVKM. The CDR3 loop spans 14 amino acids. V trimming: 5 bases; J trimming: 4 bases; junction bases outside the gene matches: 5.

The V gene is TRBV30, the J gene TRBJ1-3; TRBD1 matches at 8 bases. The CDR3 contains 16 residues. Germline V CDR1 and CDR2: GTSNPN, SVGIG (reference sequence). V gave up 0 bases and J gave up 4 bases; unmatched junction bases: 8. This CDR3 reads CAWSVSGQGRGNTIYF. The CDR3 nucleotides read TGTGCCTGGAGTGTAAGTGGACAGGGAAGAGGAAACACCATATATTTT.

The chain is built from TRBV6-5 and TRBJ1-1; TRBD1 agrees at 9 bases. Unmatched junction bases numbered 4, after V lost 7 bases and J lost 1 base. Per germline, CDR1 MNHEY and CDR2 SVGAGI. There are 14 residues in the CDR3. CDR3 sequence reads: CASTWDRANTEAFF. CDR3 nucleotide sequence: TGTGCCAGCACCTGGGACAGGGCGAACACTGAAGCTTTCTTT.

This sequence joins TRBV7-2 and TRBJ2-7, with 8 bases that match TRBD1. This CDR3 has 16 amino acids. V lost 2 bases and J lost 7; bases outside the gene matches: 13. Germline V gene data show CDR1 as SGHTA and CDR2 as FQGNSA. CDR3 DNA sequence: TGTGCCAGCAGCTTAAGGCCCGGACAGGGTTCGCAAGAGCAGTACTTC. It translates to CASSLRPGQGSQEQYF.